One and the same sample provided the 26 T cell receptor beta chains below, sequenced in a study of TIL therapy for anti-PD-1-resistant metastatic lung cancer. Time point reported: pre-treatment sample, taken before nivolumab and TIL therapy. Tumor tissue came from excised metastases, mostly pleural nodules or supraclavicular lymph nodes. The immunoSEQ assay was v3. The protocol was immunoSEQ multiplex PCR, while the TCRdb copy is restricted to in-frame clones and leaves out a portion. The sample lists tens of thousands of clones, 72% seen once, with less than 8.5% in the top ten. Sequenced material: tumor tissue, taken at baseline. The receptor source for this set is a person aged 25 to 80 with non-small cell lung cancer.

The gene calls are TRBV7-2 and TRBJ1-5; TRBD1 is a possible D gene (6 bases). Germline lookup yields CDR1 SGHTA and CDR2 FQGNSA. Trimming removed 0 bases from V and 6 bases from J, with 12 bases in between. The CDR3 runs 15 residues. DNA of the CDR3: TGTGCCAGCAGCTTAGCCTTGGGGGGCGGTCAGCCCCAGCATTTT. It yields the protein CASSLALGGGQPQHF.

The CDR3 sequence is CASSDLRGLSGELFF. CDR3 DNA sequence: TGTGCCAGCAGTGACCTCAGGGGACTGTCCGGGGAGCTGTTTTTT. The J gene is TRBJ2-2, the V gene TRBV2, with D possibly called TRBD1 or TRBD2 (6 bases each). This CDR3 has 15 amino acids. Germline V gives CDR1 SNHLY, CDR2 FYNNEI. The V and J ends lost 3 bases and 6 bases respectively, with 14 bases between them.

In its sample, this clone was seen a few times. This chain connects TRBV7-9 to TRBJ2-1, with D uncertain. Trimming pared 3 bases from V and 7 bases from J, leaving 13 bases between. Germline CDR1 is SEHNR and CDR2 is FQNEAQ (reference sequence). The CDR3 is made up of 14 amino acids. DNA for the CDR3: TGTGCCAGCAGCTTCAGGCTCACCCATAATGAGCAGTTCTTC. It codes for CASSFRLTHNEQFF.

The CDR3 loop is CASSEGGTFSYEQYF. The CDR3 bases are TGTGCCAGCAGCGAGGGAGGGACTTTCTCCTACGAGCAGTACTTC. V usage is TRBV9 and J usage is TRBJ2-7; the match to TRBD2 covers 7 bases. With V trimmed by 3 bases and J by 0 bases, 6 bases remained unmatched. Germline CDR1 SGDLS, CDR2 YYNGEE. The CDR3 contains 15 residues.

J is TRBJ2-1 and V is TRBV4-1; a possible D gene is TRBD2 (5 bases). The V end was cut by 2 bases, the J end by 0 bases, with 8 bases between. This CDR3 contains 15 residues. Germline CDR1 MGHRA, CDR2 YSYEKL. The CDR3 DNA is TGCGCCAGCAGCCAACACGAGGGCTCCTACAATGAGCAGTTCTTC. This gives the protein CASSQHEGSYNEQFF.

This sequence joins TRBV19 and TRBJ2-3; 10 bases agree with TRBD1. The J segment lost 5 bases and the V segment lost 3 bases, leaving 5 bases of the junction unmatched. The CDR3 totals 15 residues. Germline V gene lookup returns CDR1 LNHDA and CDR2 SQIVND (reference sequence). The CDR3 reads CASSMGGQGIDTQYF. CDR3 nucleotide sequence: TGTGCCAGTAGTATGGGGGGACAGGGGATAGATACGCAGTATTTT. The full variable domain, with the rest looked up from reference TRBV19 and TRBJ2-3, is DGGITQSPKYLFRKEGQNVTLSCEQNLNHDAMYWYRQDPGQGLRLIYYSQIVNDFQKGDIAEGYSVSREKKESFPLTVTSAQKNPTAFYLCASSMGGQGIDTQYFGPGTRLTVL.

The CDR3 bases are TGTGCCAGCAGCTTAGGGCCCACGCATAGCACAGATACGCAGTATTTT. Its translation: CASSLGPTHSTDTQYF. The rearrangement uses TRBV11-2 and TRBJ2-3; D unclear. The CDR3 runs 16 residues. From germline, CDR1 is SGHAT and CDR2 FQNNGV. Trimming took off 1 base at V and 0 bases at J, with 11 bases between the two ends.

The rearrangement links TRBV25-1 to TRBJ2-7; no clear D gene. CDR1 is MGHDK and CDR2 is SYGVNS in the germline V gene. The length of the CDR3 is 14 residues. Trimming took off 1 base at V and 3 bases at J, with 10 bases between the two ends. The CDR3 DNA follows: TGTGCCAGCAGTGAATTGGGCAACCTCTACGAGCAGTACTTC. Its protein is CASSELGNLYEQYF.

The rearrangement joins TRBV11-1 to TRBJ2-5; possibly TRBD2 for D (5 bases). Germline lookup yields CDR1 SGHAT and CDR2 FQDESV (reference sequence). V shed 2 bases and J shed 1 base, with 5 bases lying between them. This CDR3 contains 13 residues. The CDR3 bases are TGTGCCAGCAGCTTACGGGGCCAAGAGACCCAGTACTTC. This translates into CASSLRGQETQYF.

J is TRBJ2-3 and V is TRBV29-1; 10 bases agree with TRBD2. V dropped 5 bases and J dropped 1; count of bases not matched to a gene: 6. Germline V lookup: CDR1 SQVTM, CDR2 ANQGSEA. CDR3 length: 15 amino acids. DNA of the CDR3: TGCAGCGTTAACGGTCTAGCGGGGGGCACAGATACGCAGTATTTT. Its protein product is CSVNGLAGGTDTQYF.

DNA for the CDR3: TGTGCCACCAAGGGGGACCTGAACACTGAAGCTTTCTTT. It translates to CATKGDLNTEAFF. The chain carries TRBV19 and TRBJ1-1; weak D call: TRBD1 (6 bases). Germline CDR1 is LNHDA and CDR2 is SQIVND (reference sequence). The CDR3 totals 13 residues. V dropped 10 bases and J dropped 0 bases, with 12 bases sitting between them.

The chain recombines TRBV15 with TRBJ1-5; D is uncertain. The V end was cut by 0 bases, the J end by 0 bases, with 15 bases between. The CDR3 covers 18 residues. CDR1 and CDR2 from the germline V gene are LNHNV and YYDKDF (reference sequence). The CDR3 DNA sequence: TGTGCCACCAGCAGAGATCTAGATAAAAGATTTAGCAATCAGCCCCAGCATTTT. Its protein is CATSRDLDKRFSNQPQHF.

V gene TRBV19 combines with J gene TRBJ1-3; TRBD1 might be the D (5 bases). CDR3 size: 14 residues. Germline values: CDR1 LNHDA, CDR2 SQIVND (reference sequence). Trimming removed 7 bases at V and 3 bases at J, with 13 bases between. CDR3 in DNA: TGTGCCAGTAAGCCGGGACCCAGTGGAAACACCATATATTTT. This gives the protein CASKPGPSGNTIYF.

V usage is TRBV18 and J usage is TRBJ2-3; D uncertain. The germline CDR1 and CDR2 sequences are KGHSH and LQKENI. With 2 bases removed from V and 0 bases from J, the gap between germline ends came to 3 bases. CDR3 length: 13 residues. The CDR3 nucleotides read TGTGCCAGCTCACCATGGAGCACAGATACGCAGTATTTT. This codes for CASSPWSTDTQYF.

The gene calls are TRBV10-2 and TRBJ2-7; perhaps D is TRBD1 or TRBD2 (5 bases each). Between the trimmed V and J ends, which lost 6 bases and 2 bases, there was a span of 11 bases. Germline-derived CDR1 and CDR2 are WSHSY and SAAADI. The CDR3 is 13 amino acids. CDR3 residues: CASSRGEPYEQYF. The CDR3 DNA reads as TGCGCCAGCAGCCGGGGCGAACCCTACGAGCAGTACTTC.

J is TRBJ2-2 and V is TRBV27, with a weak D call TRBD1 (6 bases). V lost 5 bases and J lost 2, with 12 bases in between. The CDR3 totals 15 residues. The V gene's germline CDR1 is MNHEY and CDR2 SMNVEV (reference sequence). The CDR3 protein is CASSPRTDNTGELFF. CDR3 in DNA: TGTGCCAGCAGTCCCCGGACAGATAACACCGGGGAGCTGTTTTTT.

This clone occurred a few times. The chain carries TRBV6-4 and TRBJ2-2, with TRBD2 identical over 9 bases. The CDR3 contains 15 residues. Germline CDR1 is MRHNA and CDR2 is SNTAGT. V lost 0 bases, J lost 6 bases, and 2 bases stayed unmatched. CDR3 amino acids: CASSDSAGGPGELFF. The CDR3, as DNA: TGTGCCAGCAGTGACTCCGCGGGGGGGCCCGGGGAGCTGTTTTTT.

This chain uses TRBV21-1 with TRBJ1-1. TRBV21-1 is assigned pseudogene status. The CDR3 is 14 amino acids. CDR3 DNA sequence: TGTGCCAGCAGCAAAAAGGTTGTTCCGACTGAAGCTTTCTTT. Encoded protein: CASSKKVVPTEAFF.

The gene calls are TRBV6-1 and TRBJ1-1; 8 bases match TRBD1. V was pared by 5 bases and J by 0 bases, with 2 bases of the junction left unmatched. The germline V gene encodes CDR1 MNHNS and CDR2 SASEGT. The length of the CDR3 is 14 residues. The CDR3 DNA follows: TGTGCCAGCAGTATGGACAGGGTGAACACTGAAGCTTTCTTT. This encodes CASSMDRVNTEAFF.

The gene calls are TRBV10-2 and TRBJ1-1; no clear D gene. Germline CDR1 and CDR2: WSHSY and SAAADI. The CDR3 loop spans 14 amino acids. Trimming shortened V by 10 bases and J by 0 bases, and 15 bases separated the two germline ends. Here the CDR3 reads CATIWQILNTEAFF. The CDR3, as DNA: TGCGCCACCATCTGGCAGATTCTGAACACTGAAGCTTTCTTT.

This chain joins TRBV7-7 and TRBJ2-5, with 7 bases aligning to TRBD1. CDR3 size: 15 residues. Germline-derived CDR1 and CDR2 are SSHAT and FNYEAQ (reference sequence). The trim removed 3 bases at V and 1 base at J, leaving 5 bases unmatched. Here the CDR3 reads CASSFRTGPQETQYF. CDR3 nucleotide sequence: TGTGCCAGCAGCTTTAGGACAGGCCCCCAAGAGACCCAGTACTTC. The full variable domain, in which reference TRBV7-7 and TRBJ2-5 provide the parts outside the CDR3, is GAGVSQSPRYKVTKRGQDVTLRCDPISSHATLYWYQQALGQGPEFLTYFNYEAQPDKSGLPSDRFSAERPEGSISTLTIQRTEQRDSAMYRCASSFRTGPQETQYFGPGTRLLVL.

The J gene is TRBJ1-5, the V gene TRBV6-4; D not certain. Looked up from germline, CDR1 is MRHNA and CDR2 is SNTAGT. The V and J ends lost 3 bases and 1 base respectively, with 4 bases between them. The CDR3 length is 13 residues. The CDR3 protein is CASSEGSNQPQHF. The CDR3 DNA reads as TGTGCCAGCAGTGAGGGAAGCAATCAGCCCCAGCATTTT.

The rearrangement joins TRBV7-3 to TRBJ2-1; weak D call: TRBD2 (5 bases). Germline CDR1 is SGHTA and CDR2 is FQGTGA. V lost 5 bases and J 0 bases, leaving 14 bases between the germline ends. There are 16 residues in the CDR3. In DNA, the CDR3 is TGTGCCAGCAGCCTTATCGGCCGGGGCTCCTACAATGAGCAGTTCTTC. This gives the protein CASSLIGRGSYNEQFF.

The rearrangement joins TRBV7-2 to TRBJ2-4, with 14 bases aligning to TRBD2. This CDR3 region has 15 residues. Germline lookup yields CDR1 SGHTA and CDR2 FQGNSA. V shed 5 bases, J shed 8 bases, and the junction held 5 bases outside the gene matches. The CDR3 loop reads CASSPGTSGGHIQYF. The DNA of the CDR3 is TGTGCCAGCAGCCCAGGGACTAGCGGGGGACACATTCAGTACTTC.

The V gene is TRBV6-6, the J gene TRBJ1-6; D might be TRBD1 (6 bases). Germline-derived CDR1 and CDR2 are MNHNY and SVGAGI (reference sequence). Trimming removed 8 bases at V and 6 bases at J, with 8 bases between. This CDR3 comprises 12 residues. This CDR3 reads CASAGANSPLHF. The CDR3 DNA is TGTGCCAGCGCAGGGGCTAATTCACCCCTCCACTTT.

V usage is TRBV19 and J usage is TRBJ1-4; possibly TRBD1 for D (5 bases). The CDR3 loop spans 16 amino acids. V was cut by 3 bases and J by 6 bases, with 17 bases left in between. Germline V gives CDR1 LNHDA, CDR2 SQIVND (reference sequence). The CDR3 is CASSIARGSGYEKLFF. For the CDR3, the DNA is TGTGCCAGTAGTATTGCCCGGGGCTCAGGGTATGAAAAACTGTTTTTT.